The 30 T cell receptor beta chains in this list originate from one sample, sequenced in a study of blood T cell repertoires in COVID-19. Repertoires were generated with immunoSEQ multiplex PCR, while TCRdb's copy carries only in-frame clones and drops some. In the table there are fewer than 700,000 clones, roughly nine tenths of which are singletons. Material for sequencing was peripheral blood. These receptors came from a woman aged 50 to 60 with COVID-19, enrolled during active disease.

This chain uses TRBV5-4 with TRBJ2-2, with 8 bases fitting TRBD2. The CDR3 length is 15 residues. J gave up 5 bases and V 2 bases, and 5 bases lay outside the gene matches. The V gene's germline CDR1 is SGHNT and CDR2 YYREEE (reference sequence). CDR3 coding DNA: TGTGCCAGCAGCTTACCCGGGGGGGAGACCGGGGAGCTGTTTTTT. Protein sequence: CASSLPGGETGELFF.

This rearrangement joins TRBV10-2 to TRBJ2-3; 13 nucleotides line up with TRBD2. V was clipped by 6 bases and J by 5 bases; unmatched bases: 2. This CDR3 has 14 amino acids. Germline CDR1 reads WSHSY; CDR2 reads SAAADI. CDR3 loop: CASRLAGGQDTQYF. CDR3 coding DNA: TGCGCCAGCAGACTAGCGGGGGGGCAAGATACGCAGTATTTT.

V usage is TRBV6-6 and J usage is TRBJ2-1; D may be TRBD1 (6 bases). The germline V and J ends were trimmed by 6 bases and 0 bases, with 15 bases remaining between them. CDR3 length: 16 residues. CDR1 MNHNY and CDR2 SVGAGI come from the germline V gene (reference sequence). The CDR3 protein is CASSRTDPNSYNEQFF. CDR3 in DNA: TGTGCCAGCAGCCGGACAGACCCAAACTCCTACAATGAGCAGTTCTTC.

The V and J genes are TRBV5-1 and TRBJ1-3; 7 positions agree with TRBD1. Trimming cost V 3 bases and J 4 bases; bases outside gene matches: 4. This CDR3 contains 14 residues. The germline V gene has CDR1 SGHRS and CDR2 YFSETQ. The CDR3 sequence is CASSSGTEGNTIYF. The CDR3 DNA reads TGCGCCAGCAGCTCCGGGACAGAAGGAAACACCATATATTTT. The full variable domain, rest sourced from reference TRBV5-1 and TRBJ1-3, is KAGVTQTPRYLIKTRGQQVTLSCSPISGHRSVSWYQQTPGQGLQFLFEYFSETQRNKGNFPGRFSGRQFSNSRSEMNVSTLELGDSALYLCASSSGTEGNTIYFGEGSWLTVV.

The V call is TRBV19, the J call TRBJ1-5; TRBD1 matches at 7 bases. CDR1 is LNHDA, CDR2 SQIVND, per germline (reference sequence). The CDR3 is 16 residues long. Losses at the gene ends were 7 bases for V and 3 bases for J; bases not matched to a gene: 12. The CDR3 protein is CASKSGGTAPNQPQHF. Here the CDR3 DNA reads TGTGCCAGTAAATCAGGCGGGACAGCTCCCAATCAGCCCCAGCATTTT.

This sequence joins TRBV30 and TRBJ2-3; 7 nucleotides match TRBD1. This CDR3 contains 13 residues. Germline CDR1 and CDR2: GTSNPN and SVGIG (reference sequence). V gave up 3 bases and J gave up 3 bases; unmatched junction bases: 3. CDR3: CAWRGRGTDTQYF. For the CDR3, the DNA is TGTGCCTGGAGAGGCAGGGGGACAGATACGCAGTATTTT.

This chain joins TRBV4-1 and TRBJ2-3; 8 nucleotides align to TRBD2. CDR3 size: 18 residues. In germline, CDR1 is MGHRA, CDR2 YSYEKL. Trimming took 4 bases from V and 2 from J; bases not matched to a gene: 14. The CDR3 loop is CASSRRRVHSGDTDTQYF. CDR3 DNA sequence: TGCGCCAGCAGCCGCCGTCGGGTTCATAGCGGGGACACAGATACGCAGTATTTT.

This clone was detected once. CDR3 protein: CASSEGGGGYNEQFF. The CDR3 DNA follows: TGCGCCAGCAGTGAAGGCGGGGGGGGCTACAATGAGCAGTTCTTC. This chain connects TRBV10-1 to TRBJ2-1, with 9 nucleotides matching TRBD2. The CDR3 runs to 15 residues. Looked up from germline, CDR1 is WNHNN and CDR2 is SYGVQD (reference sequence). Unmatched junction bases numbered 3, after V lost 3 bases and J lost 3 bases.

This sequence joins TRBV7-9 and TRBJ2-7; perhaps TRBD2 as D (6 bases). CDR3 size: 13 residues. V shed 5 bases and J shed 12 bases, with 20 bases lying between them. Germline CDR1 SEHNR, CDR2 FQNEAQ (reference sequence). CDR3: CASSRTREPRSYF. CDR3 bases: TGTGCCAGCAGCCGGACACGGGAGCCCCGGTCGTACTTC.

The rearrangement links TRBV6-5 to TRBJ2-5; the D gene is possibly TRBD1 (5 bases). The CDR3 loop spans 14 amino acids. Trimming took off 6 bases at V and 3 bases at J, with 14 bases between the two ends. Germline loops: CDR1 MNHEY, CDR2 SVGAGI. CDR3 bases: TGTGCCAGCAGGGCCTGGACATCTAAAGAGACCCAGTACTTC. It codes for CASRAWTSKETQYF.

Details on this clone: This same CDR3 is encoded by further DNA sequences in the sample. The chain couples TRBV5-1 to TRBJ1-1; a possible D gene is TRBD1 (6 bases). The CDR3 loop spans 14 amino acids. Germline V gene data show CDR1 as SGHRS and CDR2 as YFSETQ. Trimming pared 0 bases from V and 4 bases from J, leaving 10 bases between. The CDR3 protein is CASSLGTRGTEAFF. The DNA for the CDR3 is TGCGCCAGCAGCTTGGGAACCAGGGGCACTGAAGCTTTCTTT.

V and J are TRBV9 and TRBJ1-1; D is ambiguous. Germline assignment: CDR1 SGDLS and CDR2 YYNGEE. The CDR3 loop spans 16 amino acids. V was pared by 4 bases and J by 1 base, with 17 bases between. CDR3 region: CASSPEGGVGNTEAFF. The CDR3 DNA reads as TGTGCCAGCAGCCCCGAGGGCGGGGTGGGGAACACTGAAGCTTTCTTT.

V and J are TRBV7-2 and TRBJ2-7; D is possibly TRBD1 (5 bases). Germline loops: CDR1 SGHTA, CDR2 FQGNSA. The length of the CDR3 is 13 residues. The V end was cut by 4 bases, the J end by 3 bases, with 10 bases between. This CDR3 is CASSSQGGYEQYF. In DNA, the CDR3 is TGTGCCAGCAGCTCCCAGGGTGGCTACGAGCAGTACTTC.

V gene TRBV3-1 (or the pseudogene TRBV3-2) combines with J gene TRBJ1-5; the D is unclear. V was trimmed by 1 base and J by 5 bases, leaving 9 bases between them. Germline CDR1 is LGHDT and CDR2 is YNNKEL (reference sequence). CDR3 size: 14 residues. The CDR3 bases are TGTGCCAGCAGCCAAGCAGCAGCGGATCAGCCCCAGCATTTT. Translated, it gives CASSQAAADQPQHF.

The CDR3 region has the DNA TGTGCCAGCAGTCCAGGGGGTGGTGAGCAGTTCTTC. Its translation is CASSPGGGEQFF. V usage is TRBV27 and J usage is TRBJ2-1; 7 nucleotides line up with TRBD1. V shed 5 bases and J 9 bases; nucleotides not matched to a gene: 4. The CDR3 is 12 amino acids. CDR1 and CDR2 from the germline V gene are MNHEY and SMNVEV (reference sequence).

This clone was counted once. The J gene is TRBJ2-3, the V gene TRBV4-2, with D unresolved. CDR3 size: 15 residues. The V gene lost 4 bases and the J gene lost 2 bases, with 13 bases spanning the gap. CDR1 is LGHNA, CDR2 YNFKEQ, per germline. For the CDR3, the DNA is TGTGCCAGCAGCCCGCTAGGTGAGGACACAGATACGCAGTATTTT. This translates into CASSPLGEDTDTQYF.

CDR3 sequence: CASSVFAGDYGYTF. DNA for the CDR3: TGTGCCAGCAGCGTCTTCGCCGGGGACTATGGCTACACCTTC. The chain couples TRBV9 to TRBJ1-2, with D hard to call. The germline CDR1 and CDR2 sequences are SGDLS and YYNGEE. V dropped 2 bases and J dropped 3 bases, with 11 bases sitting between them. CDR3 length equals 14 residues.

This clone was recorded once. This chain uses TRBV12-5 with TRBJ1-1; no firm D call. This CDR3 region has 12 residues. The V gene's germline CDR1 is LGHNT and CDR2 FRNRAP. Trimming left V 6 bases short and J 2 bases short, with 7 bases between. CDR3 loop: CASGPVNTEAFF. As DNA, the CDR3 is TGTGCTAGTGGCCCTGTTAACACTGAAGCTTTCTTT.

The chain's CDR3 is CASSTGQGFYGYTF. In DNA, the CDR3 is TGTGCCAGCAGCACGGGACAGGGGTTCTATGGCTACACCTTC. The chain carries TRBV5-5 and TRBJ1-2; 10 positions match TRBD1. V dropped 4 bases and J dropped 4; count of bases not matched to a gene: 4. Per germline, CDR1 SGHKS and CDR2 YYEKEE (reference sequence). The CDR3 length is 14 residues.

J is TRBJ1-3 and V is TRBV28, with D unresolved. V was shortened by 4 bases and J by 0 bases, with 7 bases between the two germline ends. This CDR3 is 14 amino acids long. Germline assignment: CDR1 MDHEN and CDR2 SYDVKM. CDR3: CASSSQRSGNTIYF. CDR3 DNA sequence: TGTGCCAGCAGTTCCCAGCGCTCTGGAAACACCATATATTTT.

DNA for the CDR3: TGTGCCAGCAGGCGGGACGGGGGGGCAAATACGCAGTATTTT. As protein: CASRRDGGANTQYF. The genes are TRBV6-5 and TRBJ2-3; 8 nucleotides align to TRBD2. CDR1 and CDR2 (germline): MNHEY, SVGAGI. This CDR3 contains 14 residues. J was trimmed by 7 bases and V by 6 bases; bases with no gene match: 9.

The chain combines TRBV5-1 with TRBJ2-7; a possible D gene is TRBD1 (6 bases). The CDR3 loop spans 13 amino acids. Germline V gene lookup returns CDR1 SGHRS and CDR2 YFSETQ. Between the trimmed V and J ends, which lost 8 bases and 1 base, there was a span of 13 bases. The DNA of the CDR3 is TGCGCCAGTCGACAGGAGAATTCCTACGAGCAGTACTTC. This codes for CASRQENSYEQYF.

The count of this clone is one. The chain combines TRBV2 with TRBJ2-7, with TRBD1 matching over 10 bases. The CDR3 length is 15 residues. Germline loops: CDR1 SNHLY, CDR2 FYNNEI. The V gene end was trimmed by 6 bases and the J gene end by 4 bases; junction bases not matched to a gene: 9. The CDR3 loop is CASSHKTGGGYEQYF. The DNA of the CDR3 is TGTGCCAGCAGCCATAAGACAGGGGGCGGATACGAGCAGTACTTC.

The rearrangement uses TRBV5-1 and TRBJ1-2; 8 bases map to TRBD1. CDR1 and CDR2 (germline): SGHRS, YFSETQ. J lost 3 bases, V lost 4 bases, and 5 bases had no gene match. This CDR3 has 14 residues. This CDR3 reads CASSTLQGDYGYTF. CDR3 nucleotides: TGCGCCAGCAGCACTCTACAGGGGGACTATGGCTACACCTTC.

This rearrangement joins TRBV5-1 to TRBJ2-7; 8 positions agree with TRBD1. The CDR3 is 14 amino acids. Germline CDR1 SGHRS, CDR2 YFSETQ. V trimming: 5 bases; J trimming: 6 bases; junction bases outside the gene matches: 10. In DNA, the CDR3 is TGCGCCAGCAGAACGAGACAGGGGCCGGGCGAGCAGTACTTC. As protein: CASRTRQGPGEQYF.

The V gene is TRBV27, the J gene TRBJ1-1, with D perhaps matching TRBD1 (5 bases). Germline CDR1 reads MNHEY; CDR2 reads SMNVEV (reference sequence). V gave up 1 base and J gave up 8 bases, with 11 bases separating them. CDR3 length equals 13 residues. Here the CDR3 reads CASSLFYPGEAFF. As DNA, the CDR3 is TGTGCCAGCAGTTTATTTTACCCAGGGGAAGCTTTCTTT.

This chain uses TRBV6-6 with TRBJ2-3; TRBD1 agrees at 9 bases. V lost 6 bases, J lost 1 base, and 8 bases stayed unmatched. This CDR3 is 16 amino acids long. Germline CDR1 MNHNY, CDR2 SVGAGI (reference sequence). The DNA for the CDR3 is TGTGCCAGCAGCCCCCGGACAGGGGAGGGCACAGATACGCAGTATTTT. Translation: CASSPRTGEGTDTQYF.

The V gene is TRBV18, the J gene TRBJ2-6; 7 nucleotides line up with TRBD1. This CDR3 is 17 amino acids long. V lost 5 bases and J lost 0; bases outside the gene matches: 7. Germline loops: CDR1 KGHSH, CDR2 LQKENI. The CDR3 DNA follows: TGTGCCAGCTCAAAGGGACAGATGGTCTCTGGGGCCAACGTCCTGACTTTC. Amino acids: CASSKGQMVSGANVLTF.

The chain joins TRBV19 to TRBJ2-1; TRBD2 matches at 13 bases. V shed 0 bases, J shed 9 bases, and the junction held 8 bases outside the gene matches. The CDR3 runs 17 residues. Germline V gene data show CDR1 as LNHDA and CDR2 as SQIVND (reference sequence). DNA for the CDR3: TGTGCCAGTAGTATAGAGGGACTAGCGGGGCGCGGAGGTGAGCAGTTCTTC. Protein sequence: CASSIEGLAGRGGEQFF.

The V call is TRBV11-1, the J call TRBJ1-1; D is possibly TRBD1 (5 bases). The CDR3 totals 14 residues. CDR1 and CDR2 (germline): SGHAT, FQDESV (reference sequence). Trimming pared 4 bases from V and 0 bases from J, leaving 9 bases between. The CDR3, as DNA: TGTGCCAGCAGCTGGGGCGCTATGAACACTGAAGCTTTCTTT. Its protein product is CASSWGAMNTEAFF.